This T cell receptor (beta chain) appears in the sequencing data of a study of blood T cell repertoires in COVID-19. The V and J ends lost 4 bases and 0 bases, in that order; junction bases with no gene match: 9. Germline loops: CDR1 SGDLS, CDR2 YYNGEE. CDR3 length: 16 residues. Method: immunoSEQ multiplex PCR; TCRdb's copy keeps in-frame clones and lacks some. The sample yields fewer than 350,000 clones, around 90% seen once. The sequenced material came from peripheral blood. The TCR originated in a man aged 18 to 30 with active or convalescent COVID-19. The chain links TRBV9 to TRBJ2-7, with 8 nucleotides matching TRBD2. CDR3 sequence: CASSPRGLASSYEQYF. CDR3 bases: TGTGCCAGCAGCCCCAGAGGACTAGCCTCCTCCTACGAGCAGTACTTC.